Described below is a single TCR beta chain sequence and its context. Per the germline V gene, CDR1 is WNHNN and CDR2 is SYGVQD (reference sequence). V lost 5 bases, J lost 1 base, and 10 bases stayed unmatched. The length of the CDR3 is 17 residues. The data were obtained in a study of blood T cell repertoires in COVID-19. Study in general: The samples span acute and convalescent COVID-19 from the United States, Italy and Spain. T cells, B-cell-depleted T cells, or PBMCs supplied cDNA or gDNA.

Original data processing: Reference gene primer amplification gave estimated nucleated cell counts. The protocol was immunoSEQ multiplex PCR, while the TCRdb copy is restricted to in-frame clones and leaves out a portion. V, J and clone size are taken as reported in that table, and D and trimming were inferred from the DNA itself. The table shows about 75,000 clones, with around 88% occurring only once. The chain combines TRBV10-1 with TRBJ1-5, with 8 bases aligning to TRBD1. The sample was peripheral blood. This TCR derives from a woman in her 70s with acute or convalescent COVID-19. The CDR3 nucleotides are TGCGCCAGCAGTACCCATAGGGGGACAGGAAGCAATCAGCCCCAGCATTTT. Translating gives CASSTHRGTGSNQPQHF.